This TCR beta chain was retrieved from a study of blood T cell repertoires in COVID-19. In the study overall: T cells, B-cell-depleted T cells, or PBMCs supplied cDNA or gDNA.

Original data processing: Counts of nucleated cells, estimated from reference gene primer amplification, were obtained. Data came from immunoSEQ multiplex PCR; TCRdb stores just in-frame clones and leaves some out. That table gives V, J and clone size, and the DNA gave D and trimming. The sample includes approximately 360,000 clones, approximately 88% of them seen just once. Input material: peripheral blood. This sequence originates from a man aged 35-49 years with acute or convalescent COVID-19.

The CDR3 region is CASSGGMKNTGELFF. The DNA of the CDR3 is TGTGCCAGCAGCGGGGGGATGAAGAACACCGGGGAGCTGTTTTTT. This chain uses TRBV5-8 with TRBJ2-2; weak D call: TRBD2 (6 bases). V lost 4 bases and J 1 base, leaving 11 bases between the germline ends. This CDR3 contains 15 residues. Germline V gene data show CDR1 as SGHTS and CDR2 as YDEGEE. Together with reference TRBV5-8 and TRBJ2-2, the CDR3 gives the full variable domain: EAGVTQSPTHLIKTRGQQATLRCSPISGHTSVYWYQQALGLGLQFLLWYDEGEERNRGNFPPRFSGRQFPNYSSELNVNALELEDSALYLCASSGGMKNTGELFFGEGSRLTVL.